A selection of T cell receptor beta chains follows, all from one sample in a study of OX40 agonist ivuxolimab in advanced cancers. The protocol was immunoSEQ multiplex PCR, while the TCRdb copy is restricted to in-frame clones and leaves out a portion. This table holds some 14,000 clones, roughly 60% found once. Sequenced here: CD4+ or CD8+ T cells sorted from blood, sampled in a trial of the OX40 agonist ivuxolimab. These receptors all stem from an adult with an advanced solid tumor such as melanoma, head and neck, liver or kidney cancer. CDR3s include the opening cysteine and the closing phenylalanine or tryptophan. D genes are given only for firm matches. Size values are once, few and many counts, or a class for expanded clones, and some rows have none.

TRBD2	20	TRBV9	TRBJ2-2	-	CASSPEIKLSGGAAAGELFF	TGTGCCAGCAGCCCAGAGATCAAACTAAGCGGGGGGGCGGCGGCCGGGGAGCTGTTTTTT
-	15	TRBV7-3	TRBJ2-2	-	CASGQWGPNTGELFF	TGTGCCAGTGGGCAGTGGGGGCCGAACACCGGGGAGCTGTTTTTT
-	14	TRBV29-1	TRBJ2-1	-	CSVEEGGGGNEQFF	TGCAGCGTTGAAGAAGGAGGGGGAGGCAATGAGCAGTTCTTC
-	13	TRBV9	TRBJ2-1	-	CASSPDTYNEQFF	TGTGCCAGCAGCCCAGACACCTACAATGAGCAGTTCTTC
TRBD1	14	TRBV19	TRBJ1-6	few	CASMGDSYNSPLHF	TGTGCCAGTATGGGGGACAGCTATAATTCACCCCTCCACTTT
TRBD1	13	TRBV11-2	TRBJ2-7	medium-sized	CASNSGTGVKQYF	TGTGCCAGCAACTCCGGGACAGGGGTTAAGCAGTACTTC
TRBD1	15	TRBV9	TRBJ2-7	-	CASSVSIDRGYEQYF	TGTGCCAGCAGCGTATCAATAGACAGGGGCTACGAGCAGTACTTC
-	14	TRBV4-3	TRBJ2-2	-	CASSQDPNTGELFF	TGCGCCAGCAGCCAAGATCCGAACACCGGGGAGCTGTTTTTT
TRBD1	13	TRBV2	TRBJ1-5	-	CASSEEGALTQHF	TGTGCCAGCAGTGAAGAGGGGGCCCTGACCCAGCATTTT
-	17	TRBV7-6	TRBJ2-6	-	CASSRGPGASGANVLTF	TGTGCCAGCAGCCGGGGGCCAGGGGCCTCTGGGGCCAACGTCCTGACTTTC
-	12	TRBV27	TRBJ2-1	-	CASSLQGNEQFF	TGTGCCAGCAGTTTACAGGGAAATGAGCAGTTCTTC
TRBD1	15	TRBV7-2	TRBJ2-7	-	CASSPTGVPSYEQYF	TGTGCCAGCAGCCCCACAGGGGTCCCCTCCTACGAGCAGTACTTC
-	13	TRBV27	TRBJ2-1	-	CASSSRDYNEQFF	TGTGCCAGCAGTTCTCGGGACTACAATGAGCAGTTCTTC
TRBD1	16	TRBV5-4	TRBJ2-4	once	CASSLDRVGFKNIQYF	TGTGCCAGCAGCTTAGACAGGGTGGGATTTAAAAACATTCAGTACTTC
TRBD1	15	TRBV5-4	TRBJ2-3	-	CASSLGRGGPDTQYF	TGTGCCAGCAGCTTGGGCAGAGGGGGCCCAGATACGCAGTATTTT
-	12	TRBV4-1	TRBJ1-4	-	CASSQVREKLFF	TGTGCCAGCAGCCAGGTTCGGGAAAAACTGTTTTTT
TRBD2	17	TRBV7-2	TRBJ2-3	medium-sized	CASSFWTSGGAADTQCF	TGTGCCAGCAGCTTCTGGACTAGCGGGGGGGCCGCAGATACGCAGTGTTTT
TRBD1	14	TRBV19	TRBJ2-7	-	CASSMGTGPYEQYF	TGTGCCAGTAGTATGGGGACAGGACCCTACGAGCAGTACTTC
TRBD1	14	TRBV6-5	TRBJ1-1	-	CAVNTGGEGTEAFF	TGTGCCGTAAACACAGGGGGAGAGGGGACTGAAGCTTTCTTT
-	15	TRBV10-3	TRBJ2-5	-	CAIRGEWTDQETQYF	TGTGCCATCAGGGGGGAATGGACAGACCAAGAGACCCAGTACTTC
TRBD2	15	TRBV9	TRBJ2-3	-	CASSFSGGAADTQYF	TGTGCCAGCAGTTTTAGCGGGGGGGCGGCGGATACGCAGTATTTT
-	13	TRBV5-5	TRBJ1-6	-	CASSLDYNSPLHF	TGTGCCAGCAGCTTGGACTATAATTCACCCCTCCACTTT
-	14	TRBV7-9	TRBJ1-1	-	CASSLNFPGTEAFF	TGTGCCAGCAGCTTAAACTTCCCCGGAACTGAAGCTTTCTTT
-	12	TRBV29-1	TRBJ2-1	-	CSVDLFLHGQFF	TGCAGCGTTGATCTTTTTCTCCATGGGCAGTTCTTC
-	13	TRBV27	TRBJ1-6	few	CASSFRGGSPLHF	TGTGCCAGCAGTTTCCGAGGGGGATCACCCCTCCACTTT
TRBD1	16	TRBV5-5	TRBJ1-2	-	CASSSRRDRVHYGYTF	TGTGCCAGCAGCTCCCGCCGGGACAGGGTCCACTATGGCTACACCTTC
-	15	TRBV4-3	TRBJ2-7	-	CASSPSAQGGYEQYF	TGCGCCAGCAGCCCCTCCGCACAGGGAGGATACGAGCAGTACTTC
TRBD2	12	TRBV2	TRBJ2-1	-	CASGRGDNEQFF	TGTGCCAGCGGGCGGGGGGACAATGAGCAGTTCTTC
TRBD2	16	TRBV4-1	TRBJ2-1	-	CASSQVKAGAFLEQFF	TGCGCCAGCAGCCAAGTCAAAGCGGGGGCTTTCTTGGAGCAGTTCTTC
-	15	TRBV2	TRBJ2-3	-	CASSIQDPSTDTQYF	TGTGCCAGCAGTATTCAGGACCCTAGCACAGATACGCAGTATTTT
TRBD2	14	TRBV19	TRBJ2-7	-	CASSFSGGSYEQYF	TGTGCCAGTAGTTTTAGCGGGGGAAGCTACGAGCAGTACTTC
-	14	TRBV6-1	TRBJ1-5	-	CASRSVYSNQPQHF	TGTGCCAGCAGATCGGTTTATAGCAATCAGCCCCAGCATTTT
TRBD2	16	TRBV7-2	TRBJ2-7	-	CASSLTIAGMGDEQYF	TGTGCCAGCAGCTTAACAATAGCGGGGATGGGGGACGAGCAGTACTTC
-	14	TRBV5-4	TRBJ1-4	-	CASSLPRTNEKLFF	TGTGCCAGCAGCTTGCCCAGGACTAATGAAAAACTGTTTTTT
-	17	TRBV4-2	TRBJ2-7	-	CASSQEDAGTLPYEQYF	TGTGCCAGCAGCCAAGAAGACGCCGGGACACTACCCTACGAGCAGTACTTC
-	13	TRBV7-6	TRBJ1-6	-	CASSTGQTSPLHF	TGTGCCAGCAGCACCGGACAGACTTCACCCCTCCACTTT
-	14	TRBV4-1	TRBJ1-4	-	CASSQGNEREKLFF	TGCGCCAGCAGCCAGGGGAATGAGAGAGAAAAACTGTTTTTT
-	13	TRBV19	TRBJ2-3	once	CASSILIADTQYF	TGTGCCAGTAGTATCCTTATCGCCGATACGCAGTATTTT
TRBD1	15	TRBV6-1	TRBJ2-1	-	CASSEALWTGDEQFF	TGTGCCAGCAGTGAAGCGCTTTGGACAGGGGATGAGCAGTTCTTC
TRBD2	15	TRBV27	TRBJ2-7	once	CASSYTGLSLDEQYF	TGTGCCAGCAGTTACACGGGACTATCCCTCGACGAGCAGTACTTC
TRBD2	17	TRBV10-3	TRBJ2-1	-	CAISESGLAGGSDEQFF	TGTGCCATCAGTGAGTCCGGACTAGCGGGGGGCTCGGATGAGCAGTTCTTC
-	14	TRBV7-9	TRBJ2-3	-	CASSLGGLTDTQYF	TGTGCCAGCAGCTTAGGGGGACTCACAGATACGCAGTATTTT
-	14	TRBV15	TRBJ2-1	-	CATSSRRSYNEQFF	TGTGCCACCAGCAGCAGGCGTTCCTACAATGAGCAGTTCTTC
-	17	TRBV2	TRBJ2-3	-	CASSEALRGPGTDTQYF	TGTGCCAGCAGTGAAGCGCTTCGGGGACCAGGCACAGATACGCAGTATTTT
TRBD2	13	TRBV13	TRBJ2-1	-	CASSLGLNNEQFF	TGTGCCAGCAGCTTGGGACTAAACAATGAGCAGTTCTTC
TRBD2	14	TRBV4-2	TRBJ2-1	-	CASSQLTSANEQFF	TGTGCCAGCAGCCAGTTGACTAGCGCTAATGAGCAGTTCTTC
-	14	TRBV4-1	TRBJ2-4	-	CASSQDLGRGWGYF	TGCGCCAGCAGCCAAGATTTAGGGCGGGGATGGGGGTACTTC
-	13	TRBV10-1	TRBJ2-3	-	CASSEVREDTQYF	TGCGCCAGCAGTGAGGTTCGAGAAGATACGCAGTATTTT